This T cell receptor beta chain was sequenced during a study of T-cell reconstitution after alpha-beta-depleted transplantation in children. This clonotype showed up just a few times. The library targeted TCRbeta and was prepared with unique molecular identifiers. Using its own MiXCR run on the PCR reads, TCRdb lists one record per CDR3 protein. The table shows over 300,000 distinct CDR3 sequences, with about a tenth occurring only once. J lost 9 bases, V lost 3 bases, and 8 bases had no gene match. The CDR3 contains 14 residues. CDR1 DFQATT and CDR2 SNEGSKA come from the germline V gene (reference sequence).

The material sequenced was PBMCs from the stem cell graft donor, taken from the stem cell graft. The rearrangement uses TRBV20-1 and TRBJ2-1; 10 nucleotides line up with TRBD2. This TCR was recovered from a human donor who donated a stem cell graft to a child with acute lymphoblastic leukemia. CDR3 in amino acids: CSASGSGGSIEQFF. In nucleotides, the CDR3 is TGCAGTGCTAGTGGTAGCGGGGGGAGTATTGAGCAGTTCTTC.